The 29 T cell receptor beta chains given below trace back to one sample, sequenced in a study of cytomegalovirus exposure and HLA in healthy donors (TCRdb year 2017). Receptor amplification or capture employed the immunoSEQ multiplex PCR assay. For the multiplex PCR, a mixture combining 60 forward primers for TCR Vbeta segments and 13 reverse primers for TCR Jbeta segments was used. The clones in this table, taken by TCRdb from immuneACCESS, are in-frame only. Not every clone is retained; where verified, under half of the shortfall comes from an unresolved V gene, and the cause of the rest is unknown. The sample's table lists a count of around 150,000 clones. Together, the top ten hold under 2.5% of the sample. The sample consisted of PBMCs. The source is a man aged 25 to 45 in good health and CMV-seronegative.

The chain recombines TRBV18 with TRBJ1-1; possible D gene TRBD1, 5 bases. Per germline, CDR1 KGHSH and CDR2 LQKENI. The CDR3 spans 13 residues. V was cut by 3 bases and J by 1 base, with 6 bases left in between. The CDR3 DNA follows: TGTGCCAGCTCACCTGGACAGAACACTGAAGCTTTCTTT. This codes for CASSPGQNTEAFF.

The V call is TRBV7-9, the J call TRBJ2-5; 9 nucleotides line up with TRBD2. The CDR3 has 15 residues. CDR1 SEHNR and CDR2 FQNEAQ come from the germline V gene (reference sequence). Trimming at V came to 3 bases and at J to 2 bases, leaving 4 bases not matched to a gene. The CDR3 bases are TGTGCCAGCAGCTTCGCGGGAGGGAGGCAAGAGACCCAGTACTTC. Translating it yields CASSFAGGRQETQYF.

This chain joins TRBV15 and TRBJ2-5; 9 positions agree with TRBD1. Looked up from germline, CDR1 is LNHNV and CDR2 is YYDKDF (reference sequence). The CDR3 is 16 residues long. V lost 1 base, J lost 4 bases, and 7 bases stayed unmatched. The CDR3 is CATSRGEQGARETQYF. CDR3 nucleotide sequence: TGTGCCACCAGCAGAGGTGAACAGGGGGCCCGAGAGACCCAGTACTTC.

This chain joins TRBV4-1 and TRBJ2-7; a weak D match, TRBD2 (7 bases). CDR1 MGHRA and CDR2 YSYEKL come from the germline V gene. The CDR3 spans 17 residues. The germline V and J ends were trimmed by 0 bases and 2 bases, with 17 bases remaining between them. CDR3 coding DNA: TGCGCCAGCAGCCAAGAACCTGGGGGGGCAAACGCCTACGAGCAGTACTTC. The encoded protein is CASSQEPGGANAYEQYF.

CDR3 bases: TGTGCCAGCACTTCGACAGGGAAGCTTCAAGAGACCCAGTACTTC. As protein: CASTSTGKLQETQYF. This chain uses TRBV27 with TRBJ2-5; TRBD1 agrees at 7 bases. Germline V gives CDR1 MNHEY, CDR2 SMNVEV (reference sequence). The length of the CDR3 is 15 residues. Unmatched junction bases numbered 10, after V lost 7 bases and J lost 2 bases.

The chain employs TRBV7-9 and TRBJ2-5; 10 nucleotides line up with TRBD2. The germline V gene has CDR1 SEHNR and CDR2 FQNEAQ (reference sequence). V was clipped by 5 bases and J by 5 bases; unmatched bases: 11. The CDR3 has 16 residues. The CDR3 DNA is TGTGCCAGCAGCCCGCCAGCGGGAGGGCCGGCGGAGACCCAGTACTTC. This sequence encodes CASSPPAGGPAETQYF.

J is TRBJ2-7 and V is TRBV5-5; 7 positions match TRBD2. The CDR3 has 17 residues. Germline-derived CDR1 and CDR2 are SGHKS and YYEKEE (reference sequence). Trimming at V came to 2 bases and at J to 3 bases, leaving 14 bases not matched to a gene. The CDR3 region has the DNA TGTGCCAGCAGCTTCCGAGGAAGGCTAGCGGAAAACTACGAGCAGTACTTC. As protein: CASSFRGRLAENYEQYF.

The CDR3 region is CASSYGGLYEQYF. CDR3 coding DNA: TGTGCCAGCAGTTACGGCGGGTTATACGAGCAGTACTTC. This chain connects TRBV6-5 to TRBJ2-7; TRBD2 is a possible D gene (5 bases). CDR1 MNHEY and CDR2 SVGAGI come from the germline V gene. V gave up 2 bases and J gave up 4 bases, with 9 bases separating them. This CDR3 comprises 13 residues.

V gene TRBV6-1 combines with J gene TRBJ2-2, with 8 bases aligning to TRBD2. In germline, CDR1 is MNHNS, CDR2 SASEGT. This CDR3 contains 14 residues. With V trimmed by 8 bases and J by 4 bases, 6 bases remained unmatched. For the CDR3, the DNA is TGTGCCAGCTTACAGCGGGGGAGCACCGGGGAGCTGTTTTTT. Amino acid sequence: CASLQRGSTGELFF.

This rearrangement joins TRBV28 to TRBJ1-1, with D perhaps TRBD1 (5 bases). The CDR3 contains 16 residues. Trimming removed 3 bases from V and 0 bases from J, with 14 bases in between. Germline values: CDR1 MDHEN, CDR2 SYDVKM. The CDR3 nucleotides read TGTGCCAGCAGTTTCGGGGGACTAGTCATGAACACTGAAGCTTTCTTT. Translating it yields CASSFGGLVMNTEAFF.

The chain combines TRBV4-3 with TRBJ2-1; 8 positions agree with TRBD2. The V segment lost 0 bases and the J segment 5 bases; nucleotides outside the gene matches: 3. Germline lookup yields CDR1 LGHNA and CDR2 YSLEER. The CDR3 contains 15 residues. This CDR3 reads CASSQDLAGHNEQFF. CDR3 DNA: TGCGCCAGCAGCCAAGATCTAGCGGGCCACAATGAGCAGTTCTTC.

DNA of the CDR3: TGTGCCAGCAGCTTAAACGCGGGGTACCACTATGGCTACACCTTC. It yields the protein CASSLNAGYHYGYTF. The chain joins TRBV7-9 to TRBJ1-2; unclear D gene. The germline gives CDR1 SEHNR, CDR2 FQNEAQ (reference sequence). The ends were cut back, 2 bases at V and 3 bases at J, with 13 bases in the middle. There are 15 residues in the CDR3.

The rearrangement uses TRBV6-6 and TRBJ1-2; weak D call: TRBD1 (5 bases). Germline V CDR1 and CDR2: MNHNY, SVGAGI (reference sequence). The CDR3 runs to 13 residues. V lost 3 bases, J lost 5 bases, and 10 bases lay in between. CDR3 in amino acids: CASSYDSGYGYTF. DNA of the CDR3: TGTGCCAGCAGTTATGACAGCGGGTATGGCTACACCTTC.

In DNA form, the CDR3 reads TGTGCCATCAGTGAGCTCGGTGGGAACACTGAAGCTTTCTTT. It codes for CAISELGGNTEAFF. The rearrangement uses TRBV10-3 and TRBJ1-1, with no clear D. Per the germline V gene, CDR1 is ENHRY and CDR2 is SYGVKD. The CDR3 contains 14 residues. V shed 2 bases and J shed 1 base, with 8 bases lying between them.

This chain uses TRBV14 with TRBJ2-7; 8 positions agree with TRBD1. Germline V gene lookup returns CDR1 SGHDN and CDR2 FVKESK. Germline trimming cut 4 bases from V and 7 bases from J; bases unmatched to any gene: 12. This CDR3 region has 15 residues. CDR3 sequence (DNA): TGTGCCAGCAGCCCAGGACAGGGAACACGGGGGGAGCAGTACTTC. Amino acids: CASSPGQGTRGEQYF.

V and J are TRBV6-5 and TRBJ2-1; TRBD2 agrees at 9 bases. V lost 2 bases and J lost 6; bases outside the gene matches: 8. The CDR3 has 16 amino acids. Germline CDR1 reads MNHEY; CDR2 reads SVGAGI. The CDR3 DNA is TGTGCCAGCAGTTACCGGGTAGCGGGAGAGGGCAATGAGCAGTTCTTC. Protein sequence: CASSYRVAGEGNEQFF.

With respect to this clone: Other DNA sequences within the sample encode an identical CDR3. The CDR3 DNA reads as TGTGCCAGCTCACCGGGACAGCAGAACTATGGCTACACCTTC. Translated, it gives CASSPGQQNYGYTF. The rearrangement links TRBV18 to TRBJ1-2; 7 bases are a match to TRBD1. Germline assignment: CDR1 KGHSH and CDR2 LQKENI. V shed 3 bases and J 2 bases; nucleotides not matched to a gene: 3. CDR3 size: 14 residues.

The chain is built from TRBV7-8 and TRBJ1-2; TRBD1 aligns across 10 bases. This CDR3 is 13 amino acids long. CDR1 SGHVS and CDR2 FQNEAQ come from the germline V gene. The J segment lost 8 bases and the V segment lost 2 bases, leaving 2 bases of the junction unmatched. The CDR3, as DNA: TGTGCCAGCAGCTTACTGACAGGGGGCGGCTACACCTTC. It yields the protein CASSLLTGGGYTF.

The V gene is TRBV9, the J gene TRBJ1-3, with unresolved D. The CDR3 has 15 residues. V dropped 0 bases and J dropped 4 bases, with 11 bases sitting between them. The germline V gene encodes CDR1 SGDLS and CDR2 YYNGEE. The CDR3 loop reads CASSVASRAGNTIYF. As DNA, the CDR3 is TGTGCCAGCAGCGTAGCTTCGAGGGCGGGAAACACCATATATTTT.

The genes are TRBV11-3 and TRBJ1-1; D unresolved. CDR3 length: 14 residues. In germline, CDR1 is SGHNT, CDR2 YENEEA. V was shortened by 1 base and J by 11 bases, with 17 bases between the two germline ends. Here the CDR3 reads CASSLGVGPTGAFF. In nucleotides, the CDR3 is TGTGCCAGCAGCTTAGGAGTGGGTCCAACCGGGGCTTTCTTT.

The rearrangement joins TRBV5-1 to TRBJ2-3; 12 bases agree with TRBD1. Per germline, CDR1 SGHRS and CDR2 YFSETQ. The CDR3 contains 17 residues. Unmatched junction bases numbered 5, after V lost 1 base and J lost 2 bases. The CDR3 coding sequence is TGCGCCAGCAGCTTGACGGGACAGGGGGCCCTCACAGATACGCAGTATTTT. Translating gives CASSLTGQGALTDTQYF. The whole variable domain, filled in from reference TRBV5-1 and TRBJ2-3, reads KAGVTQTPRYLIKTRGQQVTLSCSPISGHRSVSWYQQTPGQGLQFLFEYFSETQRNKGNFPGRFSGRQFSNSRSEMNVSTLELGDSALYLCASSLTGQGALTDTQYFGPGTRLTVL.

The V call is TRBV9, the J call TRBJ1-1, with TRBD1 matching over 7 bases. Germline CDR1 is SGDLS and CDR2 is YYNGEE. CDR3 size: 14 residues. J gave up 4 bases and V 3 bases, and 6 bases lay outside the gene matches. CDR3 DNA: TGTGCCAGCAGCGGACAGGGTCGCTTCACTGAAGCTTTCTTT. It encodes CASSGQGRFTEAFF.

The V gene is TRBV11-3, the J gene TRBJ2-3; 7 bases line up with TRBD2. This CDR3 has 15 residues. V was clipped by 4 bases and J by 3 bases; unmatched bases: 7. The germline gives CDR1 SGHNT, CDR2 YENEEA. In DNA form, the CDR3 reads TGTGCCAGCAGCTCTACTGTCGGGAGGACAGATACGCAGTATTTT. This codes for CASSSTVGRTDTQYF.

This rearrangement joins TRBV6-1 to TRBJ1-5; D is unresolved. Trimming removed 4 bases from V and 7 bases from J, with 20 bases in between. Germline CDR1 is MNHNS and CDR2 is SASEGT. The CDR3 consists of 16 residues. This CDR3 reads CASSVSNSQVRQPQHF. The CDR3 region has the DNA TGTGCCAGCAGTGTAAGTAACAGTCAGGTTCGGCAGCCCCAGCATTTT.

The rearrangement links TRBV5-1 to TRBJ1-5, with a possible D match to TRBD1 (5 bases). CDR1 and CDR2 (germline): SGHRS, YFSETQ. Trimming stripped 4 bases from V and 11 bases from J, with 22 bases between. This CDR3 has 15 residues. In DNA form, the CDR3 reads TGCGCCAGCAGCGTGGATGGGGGGTCCCCTTTGTCCCAGCATTTT. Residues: CASSVDGGSPLSQHF.

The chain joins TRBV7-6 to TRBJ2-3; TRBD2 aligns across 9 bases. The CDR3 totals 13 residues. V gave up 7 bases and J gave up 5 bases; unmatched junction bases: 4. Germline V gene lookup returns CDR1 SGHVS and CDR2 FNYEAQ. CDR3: CASKAGGIDTQYF. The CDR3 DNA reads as TGTGCCAGCAAAGCGGGAGGCATAGATACGCAGTATTTT.

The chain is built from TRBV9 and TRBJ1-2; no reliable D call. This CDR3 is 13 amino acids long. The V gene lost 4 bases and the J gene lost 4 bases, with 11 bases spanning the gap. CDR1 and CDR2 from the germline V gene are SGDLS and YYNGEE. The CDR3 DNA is TGTGCCAGCAGCCCCCAGTTCCTCTATGGCTACACCTTC. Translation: CASSPQFLYGYTF.

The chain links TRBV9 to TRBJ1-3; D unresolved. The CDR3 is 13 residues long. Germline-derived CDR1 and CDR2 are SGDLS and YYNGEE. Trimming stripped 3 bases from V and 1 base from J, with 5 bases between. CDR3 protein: CASSAHSGNTIYF. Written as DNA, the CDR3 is TGTGCCAGCAGCGCCCATTCTGGAAACACCATATATTTT.

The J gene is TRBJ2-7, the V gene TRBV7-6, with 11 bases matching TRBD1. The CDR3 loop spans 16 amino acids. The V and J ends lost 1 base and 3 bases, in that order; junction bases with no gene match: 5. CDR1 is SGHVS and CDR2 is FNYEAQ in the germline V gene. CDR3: CASSLVPGTGGYEQYF. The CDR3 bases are TGTGCCAGCAGCTTAGTACCCGGGACAGGGGGCTACGAGCAGTACTTC.